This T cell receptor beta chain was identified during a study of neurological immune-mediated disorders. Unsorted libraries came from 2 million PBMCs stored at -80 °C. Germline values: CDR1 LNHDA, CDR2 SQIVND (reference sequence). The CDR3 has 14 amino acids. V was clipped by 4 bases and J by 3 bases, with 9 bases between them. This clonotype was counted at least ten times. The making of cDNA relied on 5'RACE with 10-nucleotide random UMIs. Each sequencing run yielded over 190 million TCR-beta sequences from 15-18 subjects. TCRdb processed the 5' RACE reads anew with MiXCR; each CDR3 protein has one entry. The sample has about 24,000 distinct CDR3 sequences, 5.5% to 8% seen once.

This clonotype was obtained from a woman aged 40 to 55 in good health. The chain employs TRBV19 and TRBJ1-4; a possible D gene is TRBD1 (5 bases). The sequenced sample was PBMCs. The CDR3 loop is CASSTGRANEKLFF. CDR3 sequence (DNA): TGTGCCAGTAGTACAGGGAGGGCTAATGAAAAACTGTTTTTT.